The rows below give T cell receptor beta chains drawn from one sample of a study of T cells in Graves' hyperthyroidism and ophthalmopathy. MiXCR, run by TCRdb on the multiplex PCR reads, gives a single entry per CDR3 protein. This table has about 530,000 distinct CDR3 sequences, 17% appearing once. Sequences were obtained from blood. Every receptor here comes from a woman under 30 with Graves' ophthalmopathy. The CDR3 runs from the conserved cysteine through the conserved F or W. The D gene is left open where the match is weak. Size values are once, few and many counts, or a class for expanded clones, and some rows have none.

V: TRBV29-1; D: .; J: TRBJ2-1; size: .; CDR3: CSVEIRTSILYNEQFF; DNA: TGCAGCGTTGAGATCCGAACGTCTATACTTTACAATGAGCAGTTCTTC
V: TRBV12-3/TRBV12-4; D: .; J: TRBJ1-1; size: many; CDR3: CASSLEGRTEAFF; DNA: TGTGCCAGCAGTTTAGAGGGGAGAACTGAAGCTTTCTTT
V: TRBV18; D: .; J: TRBJ1-3; size: many; CDR3: CATSRQERNTIYF; DNA: TGTGCCACAAGCCGACAGGAGAGAAACACCATATATTTT
V: TRBV6-2/TRBV6-3; D: .; J: TRBJ2-7; size: many; CDR3: CASLKGTWGEQYF; DNA: TGTGCCAGCCTCAAAGGGACCTGGGGCGAGCAGTACTTC
V: TRBV13; D: TRBD2; J: TRBJ2-1; size: .; CDR3: CASSVAGGPYNEQFF; DNA: TGTGCCAGCAGCGTAGCGGGGGGACCCTACAATGAGCAGTTCTTC
V: TRBV4-1; D: .; J: TRBJ2-4; size: many; CDR3: CASSQAGVEWDIQYF; DNA: TGCGCCAGCAGCCAAGCGGGGGTGGAGTGGGACATTCAGTACTTC
V: TRBV6-5; D: .; J: TRBJ2-7; size: .; CDR3: CASSSNSWPYEQYF; DNA: TGTGCCAGCAGTTCAAACTCTTGGCCCTACGAGCAGTACTTC
V: TRBV27; D: .; J: TRBJ2-7; size: many; CDR3: CASSPGTLSYEQYF; DNA: TGTGCCAGCAGTCCGGGGACACTGTCCTACGAGCAGTACTTC
V: TRBV25-1; D: TRBD2; J: TRBJ2-1; size: few; CDR3: CASSGTSGSSEQFF; DNA: TGTGCCAGCAGTGGGACTAGCGGGAGCAGCGAGCAGTTCTTC
V: TRBV2; D: .; J: TRBJ2-7; size: .; CDR3: CASSDWGNEQYF; DNA: TGTGCCAGCAGTGACTGGGGGAACGAGCAGTACTTC
V: TRBV2; D: .; J: TRBJ1-1; size: many; CDR3: CASDVGGYGEAFF; DNA: TGTGCCAGCGACGTAGGGGGGTACGGTGAAGCTTTCTTT
V: TRBV29-1; D: TRBD2; J: TRBJ2-3; size: .; CDR3: CSVKQWGTSGTDTQYF; DNA: TGCAGCGTTAAGCAGTGGGGGACTAGCGGGACAGATACGCAGTATTTT
V: TRBV27; D: .; J: TRBJ1-5; size: .; CDR3: CASSFSLPRDQPQHF; DNA: TGTGCCAGCAGTTTTTCCCTACCCCGAGATCAGCCCCAGCATTTT
V: TRBV20-1; D: TRBD2; J: TRBJ2-1; size: few; CDR3: CSATGLAGNEQFF; DNA: TGCAGTGCAACGGGACTAGCGGGAAATGAGCAGTTCTTC
V: TRBV5-6; D: .; J: TRBJ2-3; size: many; CDR3: CASSFDEGSTDTQYF; DNA: TGTGCCAGCAGCTTTGATGAGGGGTCTACAGATACGCAGTATTTT
V: TRBV27; D: TRBD2; J: TRBJ2-1; size: .; CDR3: CASSLSSGGRFNEQFF; DNA: TGTGCCAGCAGTTTATCTAGCGGGGGCCGGTTCAATGAGCAGTTCTTC
V: TRBV27; D: .; J: TRBJ1-2; size: many; CDR3: CASSLGAGTGYGYTF; DNA: TGTGCCAGCAGTTTAGGGGCAGGAACAGGCTATGGCTACACCTTC
V: TRBV6-2/TRBV6-3; D: .; J: TRBJ2-7; size: many; CDR3: CASSLRTLGARSEQYF; DNA: TGTGCCAGCAGCCTACGGACCCTGGGGGCCAGGAGCGAGCAGTACTTC
V: TRBV7-2; D: TRBD2; J: TRBJ2-5; size: many; CDR3: CASSPSGRVGRETQYF; DNA: TGTGCCAGCAGCCCTAGCGGGAGGGTAGGGCGAGAGACCCAGTACTTC
V: TRBV29-1; D: TRBD1; J: TRBJ1-2; size: many; CDR3: CSVDRDSNYGYTF; DNA: TGCAGCGTTGATAGGGACAGTAACTATGGCTACACCTTC
V: TRBV7-9; D: .; J: TRBJ2-5; size: many; CDR3: CASSFPGLLETQYF; DNA: TGTGCCAGCAGCTTTCCAGGGCTTCTAGAGACCCAGTACTTC
V: TRBV10-2; D: .; J: TRBJ1-2; size: few; CDR3: CASSEAQRGAGGYTF; DNA: TGCGCCAGCAGTGAAGCGCAGCGGGGGGCCGGAGGCTACACCTTC
V: TRBV20-1; D: .; J: TRBJ2-3; size: .; CDR3: CSARAYGRPSTDTQYF; DNA: TGCAGTGCTAGAGCGTACGGCCGACCTAGCACAGATACGCAGTATTTT
V: TRBV13; D: .; J: TRBJ2-5; size: .; CDR3: CASSSGEGQKETQYF; DNA: TGTGCCAGCAGCTCGGGTGAAGGCCAAAAAGAGACCCAGTACTTC
V: TRBV11-3; D: TRBD1; J: TRBJ2-7; size: many; CDR3: CASSRRTGNDYEQYF; DNA: TGTGCCAGCAGCAGACGGACAGGGAACGACTACGAGCAGTACTTC
V: TRBV18; D: .; J: TRBJ2-6; size: few; CDR3: CASSLAPRSSTRANVLTF; DNA: TGTGCCAGCTCACTTGCCCCGAGGAGCAGTACTCGGGCCAACGTCCTGACTTTC
V: TRBV4-1; D: .; J: TRBJ2-1; size: .; CDR3: CASSQPQGRGRLNNEQFF; DNA: TGCGCCAGCAGCCAACCCCAAGGACGGGGGAGGTTGAACAATGAGCAGTTCTTC
V: TRBV6-1; D: .; J: TRBJ1-2; size: many; CDR3: CASSDYRDYGYTF; DNA: TGTGCCAGCAGTGACTACAGAGACTATGGCTACACCTTC
V: TRBV12-3/TRBV12-4; D: .; J: TRBJ2-7; size: many; CDR3: CASSSPGHYEQYF; DNA: TGTGCCAGCAGTTCTCCGGGACACTACGAGCAGTACTTC
V: TRBV7-9; D: .; J: TRBJ2-1; size: many; CDR3: CASSLARAEQFF; DNA: TGTGCCAGCAGCTTAGCGCGGGCCGAGCAGTTCTTC
V: TRBV27; D: TRBD2; J: TRBJ2-1; size: many; CDR3: CASSLWGLANNEQFF; DNA: TGTGCCAGCAGTTTATGGGGACTAGCGAACAATGAGCAGTTCTTC
V: TRBV20-1; D: .; J: TRBJ1-3; size: .; CDR3: CSASGPASGNTIYF; DNA: TGCAGTGCCTCGGGACCGGCCTCTGGAAACACCATATATTTT
V: TRBV11-1; D: TRBD1; J: TRBJ2-1; size: .; CDR3: CASSFGQGTGSDEQFF; DNA: TGTGCCAGCAGCTTTGGACAGGGGACAGGTAGCGATGAGCAGTTCTTC
V: TRBV30; D: .; J: TRBJ2-5; size: .; CDR3: CSGFRAQETQYF; DNA: TGTTCCGGCTTCAGGGCTCAAGAGACCCAGTACTTC
V: TRBV27; D: .; J: TRBJ2-1; size: .; CDR3: CASSLIPWAGVSYNEQFF; DNA: TGTGCCAGCAGTTTAATCCCCTGGGCAGGGGTCTCCTACAATGAGCAGTTCTTC
V: TRBV7-9; D: .; J: TRBJ2-7; size: few; CDR3: CASSLNPEHYEQYF; DNA: TGTGCCAGCAGCTTAAACCCTGAACACTACGAGCAGTACTTC
V: TRBV11-1; D: .; J: TRBJ2-7; size: many; CDR3: CASSLAQSYEQYF; DNA: TGTGCCAGCAGCTTAGCACAGTCCTACGAGCAGTACTTC
V: TRBV10-2; D: .; J: TRBJ1-2; size: few; CDR3: CASSSGTNNGYTF; DNA: TGCGCCAGCAGCTCCGGGACAAACAATGGCTACACCTTC
V: TRBV6-1; D: .; J: TRBJ1-6; size: .; CDR3: CASSEGPTGTNSPLHF; DNA: TGTGCCAGCAGTGAGGGTCCTACAGGGACCAATTCACCCCTCCACTTT
V: TRBV6-2/TRBV6-3; D: TRBD2; J: TRBJ2-2; size: many; CDR3: CASRYFSGREDTGELFF; DNA: TGTGCCAGCAGGTACTTTAGCGGGAGAGAGGACACCGGGGAGCTGTTTTTT
V: TRBV24-1; D: TRBD1; J: TRBJ2-1; size: .; CDR3: CATSEGQNYNEQFF; DNA: TGTGCCACCAGTGAGGGACAGAACTACAATGAGCAGTTCTTC
V: TRBV6-5; D: .; J: TRBJ2-7; size: few; CDR3: CASSYWAGGDSYEQYF; DNA: TGTGCCAGCAGTTACTGGGCAGGGGGGGATTCCTACGAGCAGTACTTC
V: TRBV5-1; D: TRBD1; J: TRBJ2-7; size: few; CDR3: CASSVSGTATYEQYF; DNA: TGCGCCAGCAGCGTATCCGGGACAGCGACCTACGAGCAGTACTTC
V: TRBV20-1; D: .; J: TRBJ1-1; size: many; CDR3: CSATPGTRYEAFF; DNA: TGCAGTGCTACTCCCGGGACAAGATATGAAGCTTTCTTT
V: TRBV28; D: .; J: TRBJ2-3; size: .; CDR3: CASSFNAGGVVTDTQYF; DNA: TGTGCCAGCAGTTTTAACGCAGGGGGGGTAGTTACAGATACGCAGTATTTT
V: TRBV28; D: .; J: TRBJ1-2; size: .; CDR3: CASSPRRSYGYTF; DNA: TGTGCCAGCAGCCCCAGACGGAGCTATGGCTACACCTTC